The clone carrying this T cell receptor (beta chain) occurred once. Antigen unknown. This entry is derived from a study of OX40 agonist ivuxolimab in advanced cancers. General study results and limits: Within 6 weeks, CD4+ and CD8+ blood T cells expanded clonally at 0.1 to 3.0 mg/kg.

The germline gives CDR1 LNHDA, CDR2 SQIVND (reference sequence). The CDR3 spans 14 residues. The V end was cut by 7 bases, the J end by 7 bases, with 16 bases between. Profiled with immunoSEQ multiplex PCR; TCRdb holds only in-frame clones, not every one. The table includes tens of thousands of clones, 70% to 90% detected once. The starting material was CD4+ or CD8+ T cells sorted from blood, obtained in a trial of the OX40 agonist ivuxolimab. The rearrangement links TRBV19 to TRBJ1-4, with D perhaps matching TRBD1 (6 bases). This clonotype was sampled from an adult with an advanced solid tumor such as melanoma, head and neck, liver or kidney cancer. As DNA, the CDR3 is TGTGCCAGTAAAATCCAGGGGATAAGTGAAAAACTGTTTTTT. Its translation: CASKIQGISEKLFF.